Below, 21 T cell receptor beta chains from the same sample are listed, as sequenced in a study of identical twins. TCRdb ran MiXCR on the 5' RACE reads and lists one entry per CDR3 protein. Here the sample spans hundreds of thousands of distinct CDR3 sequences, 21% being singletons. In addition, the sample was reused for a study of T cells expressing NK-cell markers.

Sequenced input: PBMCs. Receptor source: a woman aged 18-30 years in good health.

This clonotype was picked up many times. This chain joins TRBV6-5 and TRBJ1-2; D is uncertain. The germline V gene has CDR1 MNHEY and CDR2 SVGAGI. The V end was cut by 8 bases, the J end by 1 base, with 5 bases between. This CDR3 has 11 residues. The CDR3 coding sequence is TGTGCCAGCGGGGATAACTATGGCTACACCTTC. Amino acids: CASGDNYGYTF.

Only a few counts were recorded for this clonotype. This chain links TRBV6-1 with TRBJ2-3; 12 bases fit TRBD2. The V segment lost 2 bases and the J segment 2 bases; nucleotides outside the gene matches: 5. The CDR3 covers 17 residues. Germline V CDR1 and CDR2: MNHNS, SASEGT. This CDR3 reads CASSEFRTSGITDTQYF. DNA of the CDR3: TGTGCCAGCAGTGAATTTAGGACTAGCGGGATCACAGATACGCAGTATTTT.

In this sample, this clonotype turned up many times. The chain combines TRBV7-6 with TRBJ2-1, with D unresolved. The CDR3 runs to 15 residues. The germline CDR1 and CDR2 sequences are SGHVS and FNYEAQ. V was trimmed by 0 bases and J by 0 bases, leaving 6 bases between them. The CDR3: CASSLAALSYNEQFF. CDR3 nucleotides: TGTGCCAGCAGCTTAGCGGCCCTCTCCTACAATGAGCAGTTCTTC.

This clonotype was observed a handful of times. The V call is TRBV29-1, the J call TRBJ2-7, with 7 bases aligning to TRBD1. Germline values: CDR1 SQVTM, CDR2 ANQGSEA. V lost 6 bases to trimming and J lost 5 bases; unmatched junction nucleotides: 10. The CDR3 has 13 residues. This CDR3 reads CSVESGTADEQYF. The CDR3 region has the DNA TGCAGCGTGGAGTCCGGGACAGCAGACGAGCAGTACTTC.

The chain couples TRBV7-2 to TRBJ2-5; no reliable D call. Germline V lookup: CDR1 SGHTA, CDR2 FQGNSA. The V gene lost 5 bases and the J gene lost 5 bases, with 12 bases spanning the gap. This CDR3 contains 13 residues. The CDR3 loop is CASSTRRRETQYF. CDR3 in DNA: TGTGCCAGCAGCACACGCAGACGGGAGACCCAGTACTTC.

This chain's CDR3 is CSARDRPGSGGEQFF. The CDR3 DNA is TGCAGTGCTAGAGATCGTCCCGGGAGTGGGGGAGAGCAGTTCTTC. This sequence joins TRBV20-1 and TRBJ2-1; possibly TRBD2 for D (6 bases). This CDR3 contains 15 residues. The V end was cut by 0 bases, the J end by 10 bases, with 19 bases between. CDR1 DFQATT and CDR2 SNEGSKA come from the germline V gene (reference sequence).

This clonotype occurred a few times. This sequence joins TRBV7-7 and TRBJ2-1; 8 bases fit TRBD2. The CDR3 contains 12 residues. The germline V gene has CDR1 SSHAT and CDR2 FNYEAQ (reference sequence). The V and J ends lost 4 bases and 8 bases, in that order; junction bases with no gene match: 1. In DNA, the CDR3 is TGTGCCAGCAGCTCGACTAGCGATGAGCAGTTCTTC. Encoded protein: CASSSTSDEQFF.

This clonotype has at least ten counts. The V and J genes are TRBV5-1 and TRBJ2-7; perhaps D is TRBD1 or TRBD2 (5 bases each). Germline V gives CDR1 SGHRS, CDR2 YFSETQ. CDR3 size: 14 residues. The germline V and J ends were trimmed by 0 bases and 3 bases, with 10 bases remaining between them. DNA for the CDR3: TGCGCCAGCAGCTTGGAGGGACCCTACTACGAGCAGTACTTC. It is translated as CASSLEGPYYEQYF.

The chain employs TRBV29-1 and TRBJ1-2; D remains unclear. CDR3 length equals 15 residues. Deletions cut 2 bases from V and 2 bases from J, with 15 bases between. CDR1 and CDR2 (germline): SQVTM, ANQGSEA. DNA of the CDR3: TGCAGCGTTGAAAGGCAGACGGGGATGAACTATGGCTACACCTTC. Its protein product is CSVERQTGMNYGYTF.

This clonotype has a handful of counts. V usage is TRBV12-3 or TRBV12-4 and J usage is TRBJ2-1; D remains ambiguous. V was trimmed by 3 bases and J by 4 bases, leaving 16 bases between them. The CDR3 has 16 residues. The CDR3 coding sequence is TGTGCCAGCAGTTTTCCCTGGGCGAACGGTTACAATGAGCAGTTCTTC. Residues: CASSFPWANGYNEQFF.

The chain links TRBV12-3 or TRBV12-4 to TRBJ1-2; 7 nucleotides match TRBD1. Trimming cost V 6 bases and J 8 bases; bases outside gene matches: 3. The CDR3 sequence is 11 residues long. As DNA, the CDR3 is TGTGCCAGCAGACAGACAGGGGGCTACACCTTC. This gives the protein CASRQTGGYTF.

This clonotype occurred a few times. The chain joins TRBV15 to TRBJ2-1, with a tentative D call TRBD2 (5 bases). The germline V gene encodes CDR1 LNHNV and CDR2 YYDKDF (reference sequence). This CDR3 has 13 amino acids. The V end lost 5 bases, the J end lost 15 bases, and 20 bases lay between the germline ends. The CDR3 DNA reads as TGTGCCACCAGCCCTCATGACGGCGGGCCGAGGTTCTTC. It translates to CATSPHDGGPRFF.

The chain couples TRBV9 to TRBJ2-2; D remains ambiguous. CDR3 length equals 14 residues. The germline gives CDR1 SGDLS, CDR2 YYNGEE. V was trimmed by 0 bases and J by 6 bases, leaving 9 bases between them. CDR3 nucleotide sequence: TGTGCCAGCAGCGTAGCTCCACAGCCCGGGGAGCTGTTTTTT. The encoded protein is CASSVAPQPGELFF.

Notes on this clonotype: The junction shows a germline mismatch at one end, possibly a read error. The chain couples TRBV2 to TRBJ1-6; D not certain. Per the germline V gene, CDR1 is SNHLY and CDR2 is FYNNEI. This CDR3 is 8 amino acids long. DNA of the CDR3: TGTGCCAGCAGTGAAACGCGGTTC. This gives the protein CASSETRF.

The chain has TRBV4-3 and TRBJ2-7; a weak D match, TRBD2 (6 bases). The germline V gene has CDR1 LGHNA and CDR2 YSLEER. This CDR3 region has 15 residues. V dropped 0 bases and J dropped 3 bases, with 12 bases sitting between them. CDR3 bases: TGCGCCAGCAGCCAAGAAATAGCGGAGTACTACGAGCAGTACTTC. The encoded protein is CASSQEIAEYYEQYF.

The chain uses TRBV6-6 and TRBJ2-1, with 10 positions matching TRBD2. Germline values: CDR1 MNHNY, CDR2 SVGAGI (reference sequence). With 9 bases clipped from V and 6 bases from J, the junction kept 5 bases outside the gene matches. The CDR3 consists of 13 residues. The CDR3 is CASIAGGINEQFF. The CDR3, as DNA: TGTGCCAGTATAGCGGGAGGCATCAATGAGCAGTTCTTC.

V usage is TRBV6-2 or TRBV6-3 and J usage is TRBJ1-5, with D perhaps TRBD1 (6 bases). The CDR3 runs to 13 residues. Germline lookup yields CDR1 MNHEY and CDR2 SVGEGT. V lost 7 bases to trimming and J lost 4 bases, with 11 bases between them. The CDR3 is CASTGRGNQPQHF. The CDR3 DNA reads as TGTGCCAGCACGGGGAGGGGGAATCAGCCCCAGCATTTT.

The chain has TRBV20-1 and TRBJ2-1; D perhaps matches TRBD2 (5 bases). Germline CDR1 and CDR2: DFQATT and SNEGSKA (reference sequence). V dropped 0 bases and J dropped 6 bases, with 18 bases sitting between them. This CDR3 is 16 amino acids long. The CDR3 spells CSARDRETLLTNEQFF. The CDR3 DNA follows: TGCAGTGCTAGAGATAGGGAGACCCTGCTAACCAATGAGCAGTTCTTC.

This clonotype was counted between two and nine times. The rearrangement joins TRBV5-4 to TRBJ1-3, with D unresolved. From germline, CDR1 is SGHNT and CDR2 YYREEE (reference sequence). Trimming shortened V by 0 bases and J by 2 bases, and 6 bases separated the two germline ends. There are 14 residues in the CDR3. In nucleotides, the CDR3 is TGTGCCAGCAGCTTGGCCCAAGCTGGAAACACCATATATTTT. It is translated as CASSLAQAGNTIYF.

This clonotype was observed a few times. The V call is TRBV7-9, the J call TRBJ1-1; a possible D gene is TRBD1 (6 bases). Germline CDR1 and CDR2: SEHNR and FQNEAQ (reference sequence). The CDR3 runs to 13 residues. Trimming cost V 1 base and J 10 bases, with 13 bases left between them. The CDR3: CASSLVAGEGAFF. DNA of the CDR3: TGTGCCAGCAGCTTAGTCGCAGGGGAGGGAGCTTTCTTT. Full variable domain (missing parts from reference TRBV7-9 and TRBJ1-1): DTGVSQNPRHKITKRGQNVTFRCDPISEHNRLYWYRQTLGQGPEFLTYFQNEAQLEKSRLLSDRFSAERPKGSFSTLEIQRTEQGDSAMYLCASSLVAGEGAFFGQGTRLTVV.

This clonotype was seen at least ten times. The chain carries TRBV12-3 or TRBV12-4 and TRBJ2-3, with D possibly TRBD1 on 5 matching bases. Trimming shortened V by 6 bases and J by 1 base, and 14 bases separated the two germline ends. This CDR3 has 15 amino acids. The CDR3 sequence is CASRETAGRTDTQYF. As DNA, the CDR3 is TGTGCCAGCAGGGAGACAGCCGGGCGCACAGATACGCAGTATTTT.